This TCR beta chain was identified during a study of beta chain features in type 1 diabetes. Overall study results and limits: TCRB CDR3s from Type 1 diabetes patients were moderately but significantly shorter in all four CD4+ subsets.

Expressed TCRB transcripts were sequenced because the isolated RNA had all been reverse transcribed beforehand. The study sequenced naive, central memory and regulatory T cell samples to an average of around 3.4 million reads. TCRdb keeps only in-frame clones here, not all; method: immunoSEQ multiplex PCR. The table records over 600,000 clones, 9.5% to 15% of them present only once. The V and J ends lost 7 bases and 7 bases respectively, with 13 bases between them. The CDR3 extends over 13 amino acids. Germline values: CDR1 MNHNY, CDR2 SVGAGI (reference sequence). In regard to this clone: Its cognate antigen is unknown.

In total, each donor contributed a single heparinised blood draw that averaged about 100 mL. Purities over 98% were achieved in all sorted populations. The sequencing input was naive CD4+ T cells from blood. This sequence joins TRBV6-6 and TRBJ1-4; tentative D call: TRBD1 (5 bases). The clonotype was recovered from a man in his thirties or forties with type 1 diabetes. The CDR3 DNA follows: TGTGCCAGCACCTCGGGGGGGAGTGAAAAACTGTTTTTT. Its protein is CASTSGGSEKLFF.